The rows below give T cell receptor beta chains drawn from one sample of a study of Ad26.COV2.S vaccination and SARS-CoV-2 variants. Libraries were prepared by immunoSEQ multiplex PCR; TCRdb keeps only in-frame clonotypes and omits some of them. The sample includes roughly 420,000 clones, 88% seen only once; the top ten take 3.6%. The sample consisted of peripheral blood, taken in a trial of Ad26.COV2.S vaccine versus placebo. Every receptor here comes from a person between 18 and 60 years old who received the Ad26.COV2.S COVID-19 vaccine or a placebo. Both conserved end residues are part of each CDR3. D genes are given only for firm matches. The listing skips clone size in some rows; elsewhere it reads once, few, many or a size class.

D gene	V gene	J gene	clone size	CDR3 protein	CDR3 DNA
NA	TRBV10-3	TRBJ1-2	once	CAISGGSLELYGYTF	TGTGCCATCAGTGGGGGAAGCTTAGAGCTCTATGGCTACACCTTC
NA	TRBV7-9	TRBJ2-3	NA	CASSLGAGGTDTQYF	TGTGCCAGCAGCTTAGGGGCAGGGGGCACAGATACGCAGTATTTT
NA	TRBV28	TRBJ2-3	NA	CASTLEGDTQYF	TGTGCCAGCACCCTCGAGGGGGATACGCAGTATTTT
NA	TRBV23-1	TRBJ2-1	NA	CASRGRRGDEQFF	TGCGCCAGCAGGGGGCGGCGGGGCGATGAGCAGTTCTTC
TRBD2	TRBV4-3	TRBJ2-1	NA	CASSQITGGDNEQFF	TGCGCCAGCAGCCAAATTACGGGGGGGGACAATGAGCAGTTCTTC
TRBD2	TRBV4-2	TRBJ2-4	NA	CASSQDGTSPPNIQYF	TGTGCCAGCAGCCAAGATGGGACTAGTCCGCCCAACATTCAGTACTTC
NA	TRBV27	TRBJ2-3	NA	CASRPPVGDTQYF	TGTGCCAGCAGACCTCCAGTAGGAGATACGCAGTATTTT
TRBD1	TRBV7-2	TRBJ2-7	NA	CASSLPLDRGYEQYF	TGTGCCAGCAGCCTCCCGCTGGACAGGGGCTACGAGCAGTACTTC
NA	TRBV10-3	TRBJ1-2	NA	CAIRVDATGGYTF	TGTGCCATCCGGGTTGACGCCACGGGGGGCTACACCTTC
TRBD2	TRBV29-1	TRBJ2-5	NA	CSVGEGETQYF	TGCAGCGTGGGGGAGGGAGAGACCCAGTACTTC
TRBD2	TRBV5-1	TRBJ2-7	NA	CASSSGLARSYEQYF	TGCGCCAGCAGCTCCGGACTAGCGCGATCCTACGAGCAGTACTTC
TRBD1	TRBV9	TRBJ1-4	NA	CASSVGQGGTNEKLFF	TGTGCCAGCAGCGTAGGCCAGGGGGGAACTAATGAAAAACTGTTTTTT
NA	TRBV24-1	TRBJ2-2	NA	CATSVGQLNTGELFF	TGTGCCACCAGTGTCGGACAGTTGAACACCGGGGAGCTGTTTTTT
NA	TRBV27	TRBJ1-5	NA	CASSLGPPSLNQPQHF	TGTGCCAGCAGTTTAGGACCCCCTTCCCTCAATCAGCCCCAGCATTTT
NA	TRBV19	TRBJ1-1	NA	CASSVVHRVQPEAFF	TGTGCCAGTAGTGTCGTTCACAGGGTCCAGCCTGAAGCTTTCTTT
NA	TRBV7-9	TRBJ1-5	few	CASSLSSGLPNQPQHF	TGTGCCAGCAGCTTATCTTCAGGGTTACCTAATCAGCCCCAGCATTTT
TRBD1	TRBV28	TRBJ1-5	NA	CASSPGQGDNQPQHF	TGTGCCAGCAGTCCCGGACAGGGAGACAATCAGCCCCAGCATTTT
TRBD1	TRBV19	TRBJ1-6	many	CASSLTGITYNSPLHF	TGTGCCAGTAGTTTGACAGGGATCACCTATAATTCACCCCTCCACTTT
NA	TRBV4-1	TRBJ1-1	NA	CASSQVTGRTEAFF	TGCGCCAGCAGCCAAGTTACAGGGCGGACTGAAGCTTTCTTT
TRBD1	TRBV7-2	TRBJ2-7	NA	CASSLGGQIYEQYF	TGTGCCAGCAGCTTAGGGGGACAGATCTACGAGCAGTACTTC
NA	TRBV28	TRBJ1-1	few	CASSLLDGGAGTEAFF	TGTGCCAGCAGTTTATTGGATGGTGGCGCGGGCACTGAAGCTTTCTTT
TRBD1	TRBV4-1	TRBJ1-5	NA	CASSSHGGGINQPQHF	TGCGCCAGCAGCTCGCATGGAGGGGGCATAAATCAGCCCCAGCATTTT
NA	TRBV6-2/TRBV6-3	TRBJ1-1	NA	CASSPGGSLNTEAFF	TGTGCCAGCAGTCCCGGTGGCTCTTTGAACACTGAAGCTTTCTTT
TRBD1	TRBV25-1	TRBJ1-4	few	CASSESRTGGEKLFF	TGTGCCAGCAGTGAATCTAGGACAGGGGGAGAAAAACTGTTTTTT
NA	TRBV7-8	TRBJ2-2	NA	CASSKAGTLNTGELFF	TGTGCCAGCAGCAAAGCGGGGACACTAAACACCGGGGAGCTGTTTTTT
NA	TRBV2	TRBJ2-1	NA	CASSEALDPEQFF	TGTGCCAGCAGTGAAGCGCTGGACCCTGAGCAGTTCTTC
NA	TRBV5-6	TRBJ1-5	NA	CASSLYRNSNQPQHF	TGTGCCAGCAGCCTGTACAGAAATAGCAATCAGCCCCAGCATTTT
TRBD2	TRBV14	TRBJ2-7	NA	CASSQLAGGLSEQYF	TGTGCCAGCAGCCAGCTAGCGGGGGGTCTTAGCGAGCAGTACTTC
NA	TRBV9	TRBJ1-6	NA	CASSVANSPLHF	TGTGCCAGCAGCGTAGCTAATTCACCCCTCCACTTT
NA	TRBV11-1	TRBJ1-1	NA	CASSPTALEAFF	TGTGCCAGCAGCCCGACAGCGCTTGAAGCTTTCTTT
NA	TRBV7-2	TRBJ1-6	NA	CASSFGQGNSPLHF	TGTGCCAGCAGCTTTGGCCAGGGAAATTCACCCCTCCACTTT
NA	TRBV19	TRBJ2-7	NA	CASSPRDGSSYEQYF	TGTGCCAGTAGCCCCCGGGACGGGAGCTCCTACGAGCAGTACTTC
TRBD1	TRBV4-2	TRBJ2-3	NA	CASSQVASGQGRGTQYF	TGTGCCAGCAGCCAAGTAGCTTCGGGACAGGGGCGCGGTACGCAGTATTTT
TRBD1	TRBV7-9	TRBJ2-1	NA	CASRETGGMSYNEQFF	TGTGCCAGCAGGGAGACAGGGGGCATGTCCTACAATGAGCAGTTCTTC
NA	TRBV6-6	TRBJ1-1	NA	CASNEPGKHTEAFF	TGTGCCAGCAACGAACCAGGGAAACACACTGAAGCTTTCTTT
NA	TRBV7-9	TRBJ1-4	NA	CASSWDRNTNEKLFF	TGTGCCAGCAGCTGGGACCGGAATACTAATGAAAAACTGTTTTTT
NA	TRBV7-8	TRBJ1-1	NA	CASRLGAGTEAFF	TGTGCCAGCAGATTAGGAGCTGGCACTGAAGCTTTCTTT
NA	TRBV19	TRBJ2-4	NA	CASSIDGRGVDIQYF	TGTGCCAGTAGTATAGATGGCAGGGGTGTGGACATTCAGTACTTC
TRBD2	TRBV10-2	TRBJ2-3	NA	CASSEGYRGAQYF	TGCGCCAGCAGTGAAGGTTACCGGGGGGCGCAGTATTTT
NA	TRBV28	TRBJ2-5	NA	CASSLYSITGGTQYF	TGTGCCAGCAGTTTATATTCAATCACGGGGGGCACCCAGTACTTC
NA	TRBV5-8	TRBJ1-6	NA	CASSFRGNSPLHF	TGTGCCAGCAGCTTTCGCGGGAATTCACCCCTCCACTTT
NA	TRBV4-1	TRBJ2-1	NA	CASSRDGDFEQFF	TGCGCCAGCAGCCGGGATGGGGATTTTGAGCAGTTCTTC
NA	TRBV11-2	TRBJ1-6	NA	CASSSIRGPSLIVHF	TGTGCCAGCAGCTCCATCAGGGGACCTTCTCTTATCGTCCACTTT
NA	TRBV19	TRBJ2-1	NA	CASKQGRGYNEQFF	TGTGCCAGCAAACAGGGAAGGGGGTACAATGAGCAGTTCTTC
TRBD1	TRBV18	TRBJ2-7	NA	CASSLGQGYYEQYF	TGTGCCAGCTCCCTGGGACAGGGGTACTACGAGCAGTACTTC